Given below is one TCR beta chain in context. The antigen is unknown. These data belong to a study of cytomegalovirus exposure and HLA in healthy donors. Across the study: Roughly 80 million unique TCRs from HLA-typed donors were held in an early data release. The Caucasian-associated ancestry cluster contained about four fifths of the approximately 420 genotyped donors.

A multiplex PCR was run with 60 Vbeta primers and 13 Jbeta primers. Data came from immunoSEQ multiplex PCR; TCRdb stores just in-frame clones and leaves some out. The sample yields 150,000 to 200,000 clones, around 80% seen once. The CDR3 loop spans 15 amino acids. Germline loops: CDR1 LNHNV, CDR2 YYDKDF (reference sequence). J was trimmed by 4 bases and V by 5 bases; bases with no gene match: 6. Findings of the study overall: With DRB1 most and HLA-C fewest, TCR association rates differed between HLA loci in a later analysis. Most TCRs appeared rarely, but some public TCRs recurred in many donors.

V gene TRBV15 combines with J gene TRBJ1-4, with 8 nucleotides matching TRBD1. Sequenced sample: PBMCs. This TCR derives from a woman in her forties or fifties in good health and CMV-seronegative. The CDR3 loop is CATSAGTGSNEKLFF. The CDR3 bases are TGTGCCACCAGCGCCGGGACAGGAAGTAATGAAAAACTGTTTTTT.